This T cell receptor (beta chain) was identified during a study of cytotoxic CD8 clonotypes in ibrutinib-treated CLL. The CDR3 covers 13 residues. The V gene's germline CDR1 is KGHSH and CDR2 LQKENI. Deletions cut 3 bases from V and 1 base from J, with 6 bases between. Libraries were prepared by immunoSEQ multiplex PCR; TCRdb keeps only in-frame clonotypes and omits some of them. The repertoire holds approximately 330,000 clones, with around four fifths as singletons. As concerns this clone: Its target is unknown. Within the sample, other DNA sequences also encode this same CDR3.

General study points: Elevated clonality accompanied ibrutinib response, with a return toward baseline values at progression.

The specimen comprised PBMCs, sampled before ibrutinib treatment. This clonotype was obtained from a human donor with chronic lymphocytic leukemia. The chain is built from TRBV18 and TRBJ2-5; D gene unclear. The CDR3 nucleotides read TGTGCCAGCTCACCCCCCGGCCAAGAGACCCAGTACTTC. Translation: CASSPPGQETQYF. The variable domain in full, completed from reference TRBV18 and TRBJ2-5, reads NAGVMQNPRHLVRRRGQEARLRCSPMKGHSHVYWYRQLPEEGLKFMVYLQKENIIDESGMPKERFSAEFPKEGPSILRIQQVVRGDSAAYFCASSPPGQETQYFGPGTRLLVL.